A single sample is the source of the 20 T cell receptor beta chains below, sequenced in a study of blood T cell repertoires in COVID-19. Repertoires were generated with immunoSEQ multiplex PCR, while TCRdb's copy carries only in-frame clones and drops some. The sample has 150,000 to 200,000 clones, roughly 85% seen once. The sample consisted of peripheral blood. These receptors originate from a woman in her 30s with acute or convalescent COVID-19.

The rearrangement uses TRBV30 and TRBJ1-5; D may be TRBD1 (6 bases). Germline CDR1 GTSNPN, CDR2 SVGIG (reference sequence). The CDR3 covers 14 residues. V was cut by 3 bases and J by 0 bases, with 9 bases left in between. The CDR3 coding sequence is TGTGCCTGGAGGCAGGGGAATAGCAATCAGCCCCAGCATTTT. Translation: CAWRQGNSNQPQHF.

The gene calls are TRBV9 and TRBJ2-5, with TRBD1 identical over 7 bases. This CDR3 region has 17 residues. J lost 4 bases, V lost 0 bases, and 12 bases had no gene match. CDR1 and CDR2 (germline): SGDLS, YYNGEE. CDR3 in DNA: TGTGCCAGCAGCGTAGGTCTGTCGGCAGGGGGTGGAGAGACCCAGTACTTC. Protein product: CASSVGLSAGGGETQYF.

CDR3 loop: CASSPGQGGDEQYF. CDR3 DNA: TGTGCCAGTAGTCCGGGACAGGGGGGGGACGAGCAGTACTTC. V and J are TRBV19 and TRBJ2-7; 11 bases align to TRBD1. CDR3 length: 14 residues. After removal of 5 bases from V and 5 bases from J, the junction contained 5 bases not matched to a gene. Germline CDR1 reads LNHDA; CDR2 reads SQIVND (reference sequence).

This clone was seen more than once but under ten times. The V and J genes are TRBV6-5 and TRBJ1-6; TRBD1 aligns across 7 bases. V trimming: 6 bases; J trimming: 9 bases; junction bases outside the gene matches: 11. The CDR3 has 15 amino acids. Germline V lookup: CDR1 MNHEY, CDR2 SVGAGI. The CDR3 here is CASRVRQGSISPLHF. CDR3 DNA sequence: TGTGCCAGCAGAGTTCGACAGGGTAGCATTTCACCCCTCCACTTT.

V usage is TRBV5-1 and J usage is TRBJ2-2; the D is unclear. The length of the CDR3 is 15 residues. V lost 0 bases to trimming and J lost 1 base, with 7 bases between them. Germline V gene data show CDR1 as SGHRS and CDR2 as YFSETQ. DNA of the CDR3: TGCGCCAGCAGCTTGGCACGGTTGAACACCGGGGAGCTGTTTTTT. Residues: CASSLARLNTGELFF.

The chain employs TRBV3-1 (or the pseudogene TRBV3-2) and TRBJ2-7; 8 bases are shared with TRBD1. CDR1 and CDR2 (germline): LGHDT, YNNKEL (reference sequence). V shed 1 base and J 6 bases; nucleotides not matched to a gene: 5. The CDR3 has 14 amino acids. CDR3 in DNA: TGTGCCAGCAGCCAAGGAGCCAGGGGGCGCGAGCAGTACTTC. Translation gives CASSQGARGREQYF.

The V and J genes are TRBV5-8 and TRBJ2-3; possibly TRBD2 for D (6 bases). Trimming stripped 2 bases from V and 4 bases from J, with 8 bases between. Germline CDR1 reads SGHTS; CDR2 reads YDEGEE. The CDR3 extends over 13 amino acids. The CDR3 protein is CASSFGGSDTQYF. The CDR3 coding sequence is TGTGCCAGCAGCTTCGGGGGTTCAGATACGCAGTATTTT. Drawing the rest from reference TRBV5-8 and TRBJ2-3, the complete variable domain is EAGVTQSPTHLIKTRGQQATLRCSPISGHTSVYWYQQALGLGLQFLLWYDEGEERNRGNFPPRFSGRQFPNYSSELNVNALELEDSALYLCASSFGGSDTQYFGPGTRLTVL.

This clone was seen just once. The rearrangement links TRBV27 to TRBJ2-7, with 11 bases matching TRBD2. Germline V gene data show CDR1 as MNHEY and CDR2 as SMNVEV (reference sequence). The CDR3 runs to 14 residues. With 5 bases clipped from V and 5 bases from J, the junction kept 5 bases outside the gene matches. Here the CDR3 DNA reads TGTGCCAGCAGTAATAGCGGGGGGGCGAACGAGCAGTACTTC. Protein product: CASSNSGGANEQYF.

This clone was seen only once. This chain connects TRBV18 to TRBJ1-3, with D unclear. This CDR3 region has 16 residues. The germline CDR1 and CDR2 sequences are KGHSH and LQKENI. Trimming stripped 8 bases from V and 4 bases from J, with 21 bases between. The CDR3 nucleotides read TGTGCCAGCCCCGGAATACTACCTGAGGAGGGAAACACCATATATTTT. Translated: CASPGILPEEGNTIYF.

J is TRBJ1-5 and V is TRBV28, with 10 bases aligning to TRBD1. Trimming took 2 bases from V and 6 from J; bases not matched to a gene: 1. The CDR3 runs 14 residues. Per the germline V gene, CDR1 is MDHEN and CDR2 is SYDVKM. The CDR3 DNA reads TGTGCCAGCAGTTTAAGGGACAGGGGTCAGCCCCAGCATTTT. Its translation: CASSLRDRGQPQHF. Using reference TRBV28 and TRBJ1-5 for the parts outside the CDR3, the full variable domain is DVKVTQSSRYLVKRTGEKVFLECVQDMDHENMFWYRQDPGLGLRLIYFSYDVKMKEKGDIPEGYSVSREKKERFSLILESASTNQTSMYLCASSLRDRGQPQHFGDGTRLSIL.

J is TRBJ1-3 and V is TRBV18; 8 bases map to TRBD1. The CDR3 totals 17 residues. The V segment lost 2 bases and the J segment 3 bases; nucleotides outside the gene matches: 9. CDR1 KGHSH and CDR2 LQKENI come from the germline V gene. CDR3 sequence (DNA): TGTGCCAGCTCACCAGACCTCGGACAGGGCTTTGGAAACACCATATATTTT. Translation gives CASSPDLGQGFGNTIYF.

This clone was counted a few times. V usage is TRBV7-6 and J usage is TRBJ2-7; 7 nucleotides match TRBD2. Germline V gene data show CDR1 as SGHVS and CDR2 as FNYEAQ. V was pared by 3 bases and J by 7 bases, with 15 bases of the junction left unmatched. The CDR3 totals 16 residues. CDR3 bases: TGTGCCAGCAGCTTGGCCGGAGGAAGCGGGATTTCGGAGCAGTACTTC. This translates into CASSLAGGSGISEQYF. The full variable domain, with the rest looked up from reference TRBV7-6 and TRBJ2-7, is GAGVSQSPRYKVTKRGQDVALRCDPISGHVSLYWYRQALGQGPEFLTYFNYEAQQDKSGLPNDRFSAERPEGSISTLTIQRTEQRDSAMYRCASSLAGGSGISEQYFGPGTRLTVT.

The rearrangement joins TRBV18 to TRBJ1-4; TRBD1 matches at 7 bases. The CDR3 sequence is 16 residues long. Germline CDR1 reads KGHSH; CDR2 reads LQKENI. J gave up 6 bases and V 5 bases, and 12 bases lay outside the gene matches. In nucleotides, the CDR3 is TGTGCCAGCTCAGCCAGACAGGGCACCTCTGATGAAAAACTGTTTTTT. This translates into CASSARQGTSDEKLFF.

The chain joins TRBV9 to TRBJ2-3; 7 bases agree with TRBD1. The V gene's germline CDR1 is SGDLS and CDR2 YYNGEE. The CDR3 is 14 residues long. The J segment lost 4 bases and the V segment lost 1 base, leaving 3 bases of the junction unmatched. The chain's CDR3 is CASSVSQGADTQYF. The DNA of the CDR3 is TGTGCCAGCAGCGTAAGTCAGGGGGCAGATACGCAGTATTTT.

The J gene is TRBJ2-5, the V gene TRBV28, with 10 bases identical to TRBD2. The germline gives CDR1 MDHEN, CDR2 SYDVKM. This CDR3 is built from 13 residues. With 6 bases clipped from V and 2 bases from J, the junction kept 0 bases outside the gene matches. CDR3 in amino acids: CASRLAGQETQYF. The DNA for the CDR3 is TGTGCCAGCAGACTAGCGGGGCAAGAGACCCAGTACTTC.

The DNA of the CDR3 is TGTGCCAGCAGTCGGTCCAACAGGTTGCTGGGTAATTCACCCCTCCACTTT. This sequence encodes CASSRSNRLLGNSPLHF. The genes are TRBV6-6 and TRBJ1-6; a weak D match, TRBD1 (5 bases). Germline V CDR1 and CDR2: MNHNY, SVGAGI (reference sequence). V was clipped by 5 bases and J by 6 bases, with 20 bases between them. The CDR3 covers 17 residues.

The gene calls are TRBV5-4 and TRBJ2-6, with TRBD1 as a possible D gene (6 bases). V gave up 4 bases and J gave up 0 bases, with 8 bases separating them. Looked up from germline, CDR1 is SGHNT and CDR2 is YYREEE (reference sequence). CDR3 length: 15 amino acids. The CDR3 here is CASSKDSSGANVLTF. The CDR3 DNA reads TGTGCCAGCAGCAAGGACAGCTCTGGGGCCAACGTCCTGACTTTC.

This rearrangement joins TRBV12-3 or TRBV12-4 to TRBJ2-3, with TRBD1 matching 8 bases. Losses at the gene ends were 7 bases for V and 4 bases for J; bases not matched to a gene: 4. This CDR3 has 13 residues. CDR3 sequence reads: CASTQGASDTQYF. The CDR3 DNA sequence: TGTGCCAGCACCCAGGGGGCCTCAGATACGCAGTATTTT.

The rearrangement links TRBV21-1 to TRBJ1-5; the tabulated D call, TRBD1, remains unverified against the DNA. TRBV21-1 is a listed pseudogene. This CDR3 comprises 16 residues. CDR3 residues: CASRVSTGDSNQPQHF. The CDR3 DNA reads TGTGCCAGCCGCGTCTCGACAGGGGATAGCAATCAGCCCCAGCATTTT.

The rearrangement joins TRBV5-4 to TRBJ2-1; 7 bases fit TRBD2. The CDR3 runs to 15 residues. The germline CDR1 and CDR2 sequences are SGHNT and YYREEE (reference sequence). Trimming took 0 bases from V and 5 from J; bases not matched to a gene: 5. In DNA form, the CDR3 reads TGTGCCAGCAGCTTGGTAGCGGGTTTTAACAATGAGCAGTTCTTC. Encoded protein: CASSLVAGFNNEQFF.